The 10 T cell receptor beta chains below were found in one sample sequenced in a study of T cell responses to AZD1222 COVID-19 vaccine. Generated by immunoSEQ multiplex PCR, the TCRdb table keeps only in-frame clones and is missing some. The sample yields approximately 99,000 clones, approximately 93% seen once. The specimen comprised peripheral blood, sampled 28 days after the second AZD1222 dose. The receptors here all came from an adult who received the AZD1222 COVID-19 vaccine.

This clone was observed a single time. The chain is built from TRBV7-3 and TRBJ2-3, with 9 positions matching TRBD2. Germline-derived CDR1 and CDR2 are SGHTA and FQGTGA. The trim removed 3 bases at V and 0 bases at J, leaving 1 base unmatched. This CDR3 contains 15 residues. The CDR3 spells CASSLTSGSTDTQYF. CDR3 DNA: TGTGCCAGCAGCTTGACTAGCGGTAGCACAGATACGCAGTATTTT.

The rearrangement joins TRBV6-5 to TRBJ1-5; no clear D gene. Germline V CDR1 and CDR2: MNHEY, SVGAGI. V lost 6 bases to trimming and J lost 2 bases, with 14 bases between them. The CDR3 is made up of 15 amino acids. The CDR3 DNA reads TGTGCCAGCAGCCGCACAGTAACGGGCAATCAGCCCCAGCATTTT. Protein product: CASSRTVTGNQPQHF.

The V call is TRBV10-3, the J call TRBJ2-1, with D possibly matching TRBD2 (6 bases). There are 15 residues in the CDR3. Germline V gene data show CDR1 as ENHRY and CDR2 as SYGVKD. The V end was cut by 5 bases, the J end by 3 bases, with 14 bases between. The chain's CDR3 is CAISQPSDIYNEQFF. In DNA form, the CDR3 reads TGTGCCATCAGTCAGCCTAGCGACATCTACAATGAGCAGTTCTTC.

The genes are TRBV28 and TRBJ1-1; D is unresolved. The V end lost 3 bases, the J end lost 1 base, and 6 bases lay between the germline ends. CDR3 size: 13 residues. CDR1 is MDHEN, CDR2 SYDVKM, per germline. For the CDR3, the DNA is TGTGCCAGCAGTTTGATTGGGAACACTGAAGCTTTCTTT. It yields the protein CASSLIGNTEAFF.

V and J are TRBV2 and TRBJ1-1; 7 bases align to TRBD1. The CDR3 spans 16 residues. The germline V gene has CDR1 SNHLY and CDR2 FYNNEI. J lost 0 bases, V lost 6 bases, and 10 bases had no gene match. Written as DNA, the CDR3 is TGTGCCAGCAGGAGGGGGCCCCTCGGAGTGAACACTGAAGCTTTCTTT. It is translated as CASRRGPLGVNTEAFF. The variable domain in full, completed from reference TRBV2 and TRBJ1-1, reads EPEVTQTPSHQVTQMGQEVILRCVPISNHLYFYWYRQILGQKVEFLVSFYNNEISEKSEIFDDQFSVERPDGSNFTLKIRSTKLEDSAMYFCASRRGPLGVNTEAFFGQGTRLTVV.

The rearrangement links TRBV23-1 to TRBJ1-1; D unresolved. TRBV23-1 is an ORF, and what it does is uncertain. The V end lost 1 base, the J end lost 2 bases, and 11 bases lay between the germline ends. The CDR3 has 15 amino acids. This CDR3 reads CASSQYSDLNTEAFF. CDR3 DNA: TGCGCCAGCAGTCAATATTCCGACTTAAACACTGAAGCTTTCTTT.

V usage is TRBV19 and J usage is TRBJ2-2, with a possible D match to TRBD1 (7 bases). V gave up 1 base and J gave up 3 bases, with 15 bases separating them. This CDR3 contains 17 residues. Germline V CDR1 and CDR2: LNHDA, SQIVND (reference sequence). CDR3 in DNA: TGTGCCAGTAGTATAGCCGGAGGGGGCGCGGACACCGGGGAGCTGTTTTTT. It codes for CASSIAGGGADTGELFF.

The V gene is TRBV28, the J gene TRBJ1-5; no reliable D call. In germline, CDR1 is MDHEN, CDR2 SYDVKM. Between the trimmed V and J ends, which lost 7 bases and 6 bases, there was a span of 10 bases. The CDR3 runs to 12 residues. Here the CDR3 reads CASTRMSQPQHF. CDR3 nucleotides: TGTGCCAGCACCCGGATGAGTCAGCCCCAGCATTTT.

V and J are TRBV27 and TRBJ2-2; D unresolved. Germline-derived CDR1 and CDR2 are MNHEY and SMNVEV (reference sequence). CDR3 size: 12 residues. V lost 3 bases and J 7 bases, leaving 6 bases between the germline ends. The CDR3 region has the DNA TGTGCCAGCAGTTTTCGGCGCGGGGAGCTGTTTTTT. Translating it yields CASSFRRGELFF.

This clone was seen once. This chain connects TRBV7-2 to TRBJ1-1; D is possibly TRBD1 (6 bases). Trimming took 6 bases from V and 4 from J, leaving 12 bases between them. Per germline, CDR1 SGHTA and CDR2 FQGNSA. The CDR3 is 13 amino acids. CDR3 residues: CASSQGRTTEAFF. The CDR3, as DNA: TGTGCCAGCAGTCAGGGGCGGACCACTGAAGCTTTCTTT. The complete variable domain, with remaining parts taken from reference TRBV7-2 and TRBJ1-1, reads GAGVSQSPSNKVTEKGKDVELRCDPISGHTALYWYRQSLGQGLEFLIYFQGNSAPDKSGLPSDRFSAERTGGSVSTLTIQRTQQEDSAVYLCASSQGRTTEAFFGQGTRLTVV.